These T cell receptor beta chains were read from a single sample in a study of T cell changes during pregnancy in multiple sclerosis. Clones were sequenced by immunoSEQ multiplex PCR, and TCRdb holds only the in-frame ones, with some missing. In the table there are tens of thousands of clones, roughly 92% of which are singletons. The specimen was peripheral blood, collected in the third trimester of pregnancy. The receptors here all came from a female donor in good health, enrolled as a control in a pregnancy study. Each CDR3 is given with its conserved first and last residue. Each record gives: V gene, D gene, clone size, J gene, CDR3 DNA, CDR3 protein. D genes are given only for firm matches. Part of the rows lack a size; the others show once, few, many or a class for expanded clones.

V: TRBV4-3; D: .; size: .; J: TRBJ2-5; DNA: TGCGCCAGCAGCGTAGGGGCCGGTCTTCTAGAGACCCAGTACTTC; CDR3: CASSVGAGLLETQYF
V: TRBV7-9; D: TRBD2; size: .; J: TRBJ2-1; DNA: TGTGCCAGCAGCTATGTTAGCGGGAGGGCGGGTGAGCAGTTCTTC; CDR3: CASSYVSGRAGEQFF
V: TRBV7-9; D: .; size: .; J: TRBJ2-6; DNA: TGTGCCAGCAGCTTAGCCGGACTACCGGTGTATGGGGCCAACGTCCTGACTTTC; CDR3: CASSLAGLPVYGANVLTF
V: TRBV7-9; D: .; size: .; J: TRBJ1-3; DNA: TGTGCCAGCAGCTTAATAGGTCCGGCGGGAGGAAACACCATATATTTT; CDR3: CASSLIGPAGGNTIYF
V: TRBV19; D: .; size: few; J: TRBJ1-3; DNA: TGTGCCAGTAGTATTCCGACCGGGAGATTTGAAAACACCATATATTTT; CDR3: CASSIPTGRFENTIYF
V: TRBV29-1; D: .; size: few; J: TRBJ2-2; DNA: TGCAGCGTACAGGGACCGACGAACACCGGGGAGCTGTTTTTT; CDR3: CSVQGPTNTGELFF
V: TRBV7-9; D: TRBD1; size: .; J: TRBJ2-1; DNA: TGTGCCAGCACGCTTCTCACCGGGACAGGGGAGTTCTTC; CDR3: CASTLLTGTGEFF
V: TRBV7-8; D: TRBD2; size: .; J: TRBJ2-1; DNA: TGTGCCAGCAGTTTCGTAGCGGGAGGATCCTACAATGAGCAGTTCTTC; CDR3: CASSFVAGGSYNEQFF
V: TRBV30; D: TRBD2; size: once; J: TRBJ2-3; DNA: TGTGCCTGGAGTGTAATGGGAGCGGGGGGTAGAGATACGCAGTATTTT; CDR3: CAWSVMGAGGRDTQYF
V: TRBV2; D: TRBD2; size: .; J: TRBJ2-1; DNA: TGTGCCAGCAGTGGGCGGGGGGGCCAAGAAAGGTTCTTC; CDR3: CASSGRGGQERFF
V: TRBV5-8; D: TRBD1; size: .; J: TRBJ2-7; DNA: TGTGCCAGCAGCTTGGCGGGGACAGGGAGCGGCGAGCAGTACTTC; CDR3: CASSLAGTGSGEQYF
V: TRBV29-1; D: .; size: .; J: TRBJ1-1; DNA: TGCAGCGTTGGCGCAGGGAACACTGAAGCTTTCTTT; CDR3: CSVGAGNTEAFF
V: TRBV5-1; D: .; size: .; J: TRBJ2-7; DNA: TGCGCCAGCAGCCTACTTCAGGATCAGTACGAGCAGTACTTC; CDR3: CASSLLQDQYEQYF
V: TRBV5-1; D: .; size: .; J: TRBJ2-3; DNA: TGCGCCAGCAGCTTGGCCAGTGCAGGCACAGATACGCAGTATTTT; CDR3: CASSLASAGTDTQYF
V: TRBV19; D: TRBD2; size: .; J: TRBJ2-1; DNA: TGTGCCACCTTACAGCGGGGGGGCCGGAATGAGCAGTTCTTC; CDR3: CATLQRGGRNEQFF
V: TRBV5-4; D: TRBD2; size: once; J: TRBJ2-5; DNA: TGTGCCAGCAGCTTGGGGGCGGGGGGGCTGGAGACCCAGTACTTC; CDR3: CASSLGAGGLETQYF
V: TRBV28; D: TRBD1; size: .; J: TRBJ1-1; DNA: TGTGCCAGCAGTCCCTGGACAGGGGGAGGGACTGAAGCTTTCTTT; CDR3: CASSPWTGGGTEAFF